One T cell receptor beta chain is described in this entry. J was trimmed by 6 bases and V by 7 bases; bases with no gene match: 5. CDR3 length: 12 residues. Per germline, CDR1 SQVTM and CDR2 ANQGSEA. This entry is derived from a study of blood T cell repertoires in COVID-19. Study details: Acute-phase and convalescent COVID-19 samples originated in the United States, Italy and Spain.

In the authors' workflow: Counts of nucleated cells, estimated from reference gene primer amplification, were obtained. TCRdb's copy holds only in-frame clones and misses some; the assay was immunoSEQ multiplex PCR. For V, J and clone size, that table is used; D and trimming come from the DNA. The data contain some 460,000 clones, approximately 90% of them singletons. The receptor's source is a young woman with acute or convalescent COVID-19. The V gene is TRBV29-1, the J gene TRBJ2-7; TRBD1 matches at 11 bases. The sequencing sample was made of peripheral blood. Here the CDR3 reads CSAGQGAGEQYF. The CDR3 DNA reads TGCAGCGCTGGACAGGGGGCAGGCGAGCAGTACTTC.